This T cell receptor (beta chain) derives from a study of blood T cells in healthy people across ages. This clonotype occurred many times. A second PCR, run for about 7 to 11 cycles, used a sample-barcoded 5' primer plus a J-beta primer mix. Each CDR3 protein gets one entry after TCRdb re-called the 5' RACE reads with MiXCR. The sample gives 1.5 million to 2 million distinct CDR3 sequences, 25% to 30% of which show up once; over 7% is in the top ten. The CDR3 is made up of 15 amino acids. V lost 3 bases, J lost 1 base, and 5 bases stayed unmatched. Germline-derived CDR1 and CDR2 are DFQATT and SNEGSKA (reference sequence).

The source of this sequence is a woman younger than 45 in good health. Source material: blood. The chain is built from TRBV20-1 and TRBJ2-5; 10 bases agree with TRBD2. The CDR3 sequence is CSARDGLAVQETQYF. The CDR3 DNA follows: TGCAGTGCTAGGGACGGACTAGCGGTCCAAGAGACCCAGTACTTC.